This T cell receptor (beta chain) originates from a study of T cells in Graves' hyperthyroidism and ophthalmopathy. The investigators amplified TCR beta CDR3 regions from RNA transcripts. The HTBI primer set served for first-round RT-PCR of the TCR CDR3. One entry per CDR3 protein, called by TCRdb with MiXCR from the multiplex PCR reads. The data show roughly 800,000 distinct CDR3 sequences, 35% to 40% seen once. Findings and limits, study-wide: Appearing also in blood were most of the thyroid clonotypes expanded above 0.001.

Patients aged 18 to 65 had newly diagnosed hyperthyroidism that had lasted under 2 months. Using around 10 ml of fresh peripheral blood, PBMCs were prepared. This clonotype was seen more than once but under ten times. The antigen is unknown. The origin of this receptor is a man aged 18 to 30 with Graves' hyperthyroidism. The sample was blood.

CDR3 region: CSASSGGNTGELFF. The CDR3 bases are TGCAGCGCTTCTAGCGGGGGGAACACCGGGGAGCTGTTTTTT. V gene TRBV29-1 combines with J gene TRBJ2-2; 10 bases line up with TRBD2. Per the germline V gene, CDR1 is SQVTM and CDR2 is ANQGSEA. Trimming removed 7 bases from V and 1 base from J; junction bases left unmatched: 3. The CDR3 sequence is 14 residues long.